This T cell receptor beta chain was retrieved from a study of blood T cell repertoires in COVID-19. The wider study: In each case, the material was cDNA or gDNA derived from T cells, B-cell-depleted T cells, or PBMCs.

How the authors handled the data: Amplification from reference gene primers served as the basis for estimated nucleated cell counts. Method: immunoSEQ multiplex PCR; TCRdb's copy keeps in-frame clones and lacks some. V and J calls and clone size follow that table, whereas D and trimming were derived from the DNA. The sample contains about 89,000 clones, about 80% of which appear only once. This clone was seen only a few times. CDR3 length: 13 amino acids. The germline gives CDR1 KGHSH, CDR2 LQKENI. With 4 bases removed from V and 4 bases from J, the gap between germline ends came to 11 bases. This sequence was found in an elderly woman with acute or convalescent COVID-19. Specimen: peripheral blood. The rearrangement links TRBV18 to TRBJ2-7; D not certain. CDR3 protein: CASSLTTSYEQYF. For the CDR3, the DNA is TGTGCCAGCTCACTAACGACAAGTTACGAGCAGTACTTC.